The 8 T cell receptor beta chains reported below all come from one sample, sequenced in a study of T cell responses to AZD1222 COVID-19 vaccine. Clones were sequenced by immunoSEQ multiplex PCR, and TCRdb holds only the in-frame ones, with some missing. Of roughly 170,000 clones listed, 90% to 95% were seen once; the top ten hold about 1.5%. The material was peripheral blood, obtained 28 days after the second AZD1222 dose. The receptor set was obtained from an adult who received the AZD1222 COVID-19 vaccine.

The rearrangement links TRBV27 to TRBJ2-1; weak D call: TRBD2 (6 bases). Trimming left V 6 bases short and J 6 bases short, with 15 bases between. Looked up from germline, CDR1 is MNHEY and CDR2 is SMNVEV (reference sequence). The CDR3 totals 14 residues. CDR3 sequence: CASRAGRGANEQFF. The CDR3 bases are TGTGCCAGCAGGGCGGGACGGGGTGCCAATGAGCAGTTCTTC.

CDR3 in amino acids: CASSLGGYNEQFF. The CDR3 DNA follows: TGCGCCAGCAGCTTGGGAGGTTACAATGAGCAGTTCTTC. The chain is built from TRBV5-1 and TRBJ2-1; D uncertain. From germline, CDR1 is SGHRS and CDR2 YFSETQ. Trimming took off 0 bases at V and 4 bases at J, with 5 bases between the two ends. This CDR3 is 13 amino acids long. The full variable domain, with the rest looked up from reference TRBV5-1 and TRBJ2-1, is KAGVTQTPRYLIKTRGQQVTLSCSPISGHRSVSWYQQTPGQGLQFLFEYFSETQRNKGNFPGRFSGRQFSNSRSEMNVSTLELGDSALYLCASSLGGYNEQFFGPGTRLTVL.

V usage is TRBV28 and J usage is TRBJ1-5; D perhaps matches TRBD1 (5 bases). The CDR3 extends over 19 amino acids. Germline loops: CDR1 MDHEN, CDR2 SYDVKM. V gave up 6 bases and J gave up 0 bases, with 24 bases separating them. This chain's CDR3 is CASRSLWGGSRSSNQPQHF. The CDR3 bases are TGTGCCAGCAGATCGTTATGGGGCGGGTCAAGGAGTAGCAATCAGCCCCAGCATTTT.

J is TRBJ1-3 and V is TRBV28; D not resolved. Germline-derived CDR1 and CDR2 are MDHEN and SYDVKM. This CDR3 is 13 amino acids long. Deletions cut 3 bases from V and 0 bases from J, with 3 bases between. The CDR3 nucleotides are TGTGCCAGCAGTTTCCTCTCTGGAAACACCATATATTTT. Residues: CASSFLSGNTIYF.

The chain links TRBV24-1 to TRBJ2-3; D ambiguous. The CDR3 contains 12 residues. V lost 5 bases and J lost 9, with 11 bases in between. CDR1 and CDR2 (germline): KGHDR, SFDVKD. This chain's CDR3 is CATSVNLGTQYF. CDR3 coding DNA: TGTGCCACCAGTGTCAATCTAGGGACGCAGTATTTT.

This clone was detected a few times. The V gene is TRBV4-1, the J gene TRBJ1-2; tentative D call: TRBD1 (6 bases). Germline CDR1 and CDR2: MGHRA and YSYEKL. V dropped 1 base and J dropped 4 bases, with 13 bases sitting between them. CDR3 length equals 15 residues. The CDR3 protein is CASSQVAGASYGYTF. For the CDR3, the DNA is TGCGCCAGCAGCCAAGTAGCGGGGGCGAGCTATGGCTACACCTTC.

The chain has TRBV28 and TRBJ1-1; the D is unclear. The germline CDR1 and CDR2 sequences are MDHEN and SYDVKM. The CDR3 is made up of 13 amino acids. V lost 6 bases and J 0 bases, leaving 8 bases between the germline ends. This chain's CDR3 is CASSRLMNTEAFF. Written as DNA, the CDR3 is TGTGCCAGCAGCCGATTGATGAACACTGAAGCTTTCTTT.

The CDR3 sequence: CASSIPGQDNQPQHF. In DNA, the CDR3 is TGTGCCAGTAGTATCCCGGGACAGGACAATCAGCCCCAGCATTTT. The genes are TRBV19 and TRBJ1-5; TRBD1 matches 8 bases. The V segment lost 3 bases and the J segment 3 bases; nucleotides outside the gene matches: 4. The V gene's germline CDR1 is LNHDA and CDR2 SQIVND (reference sequence). CDR3 size: 15 residues.